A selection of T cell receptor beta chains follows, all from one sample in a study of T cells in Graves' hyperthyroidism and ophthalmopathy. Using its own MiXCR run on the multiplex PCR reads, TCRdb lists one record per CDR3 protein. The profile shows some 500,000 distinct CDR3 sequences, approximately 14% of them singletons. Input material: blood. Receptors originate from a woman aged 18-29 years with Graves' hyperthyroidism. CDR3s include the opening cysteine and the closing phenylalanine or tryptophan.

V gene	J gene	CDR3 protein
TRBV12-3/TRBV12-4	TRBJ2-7	CASSWDSLYEQYF
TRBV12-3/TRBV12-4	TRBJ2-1	CASSSLWRGNEQFF
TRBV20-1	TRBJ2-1	CSAPASGRALNEQFF
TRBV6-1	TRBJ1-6	CASSPVGRTLHF
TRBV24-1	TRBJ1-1	CATSDLPHTGNTEAFF
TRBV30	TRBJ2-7	CAWSPIPGTSEEQYF
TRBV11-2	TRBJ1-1	CASSLAGSYGQTEAFF
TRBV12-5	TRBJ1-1	CASGLFPQVEAFF
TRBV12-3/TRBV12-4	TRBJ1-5	CASSPEVSQPQHF
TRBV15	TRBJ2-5	CATSRPLTWEDNRRETQYF
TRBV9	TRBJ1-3	CASSVVGTSGNTIYF
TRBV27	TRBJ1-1	CASSASIGGGSTEAFF
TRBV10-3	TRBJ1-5	CAITKQASNQPQHF
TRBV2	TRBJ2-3	CASSYIAGGPSTDTQYF
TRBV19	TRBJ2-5	CASSIRTSGGETQYF
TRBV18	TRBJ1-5	CASSPQPYSNQPQHF
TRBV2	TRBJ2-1	CASSDFGLVVRSEQFF
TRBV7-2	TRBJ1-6	CASSTGGPLHF
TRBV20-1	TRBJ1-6	CSARDTPLSHPNSPLHF
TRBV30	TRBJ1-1	CAWSGGVNTEAFF
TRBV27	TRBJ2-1	CASSISLDSLNEQFF
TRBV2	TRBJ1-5	CASSEVGGGNQPQHF
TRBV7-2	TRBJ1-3	CASNPGSGNTIYF
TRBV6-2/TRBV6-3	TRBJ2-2	CASSYGGSGELFF
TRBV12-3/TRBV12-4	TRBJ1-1	CASSLAGRTEAFF
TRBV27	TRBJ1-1	CASSFRDLNTEAFF
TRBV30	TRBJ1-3	CAWMGGGPGNTIYF
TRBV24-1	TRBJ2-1	CATSDPGPEQFF
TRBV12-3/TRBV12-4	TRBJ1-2	CASSLGQTYYGYTF
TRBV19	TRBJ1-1	CASSIDPRFNTEAFF
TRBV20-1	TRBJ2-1	CSARGQGGRAGSYNEQFF
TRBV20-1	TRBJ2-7	CSARGETSGSGEQYF
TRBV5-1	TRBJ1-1	CASSFTGTGGGTEAFF
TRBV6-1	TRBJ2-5	CASNRGTQETQYF
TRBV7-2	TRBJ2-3	CASSPPLAGVVDTQYF
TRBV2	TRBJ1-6	CASSGEQGSNSPLHF
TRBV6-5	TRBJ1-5	CASSYSWDRAENQPQHF
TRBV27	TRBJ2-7	CASSFQIAGGYEQYF
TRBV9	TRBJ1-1	CASSPVVGRLNTEAFF
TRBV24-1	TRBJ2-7	CATSDSGTGPYEQYF
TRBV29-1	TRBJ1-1	CSVWTGGNTEAFF
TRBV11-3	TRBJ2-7	CASSSQLSSYEQYF
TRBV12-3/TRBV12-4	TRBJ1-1	CASRGGTGGTEAFF